Listed below are T cell receptor beta chains from one sample, sequenced in a study of T cells after yellow fever vaccination. Via MiXCR, TCRdb re-called the 5' RACE reads, giving one row per CDR3 protein. In the table there are roughly 300,000 distinct CDR3 sequences, around 8.1% of which are singletons. Here the sequenced sample was PBMCs, taken roughly 47 days after the first yellow fever vaccination. The source is a man aged 18 to 30 who received the YFV17D yellow fever vaccine. Each CDR3 is given with its conserved first and last residue. The D gene is left open where the match is weak. Only some rows state a clone size, as once, few, many or a class for expanded clones.

d_call	j_call	v_call	clone_size	cdr3_length	cdr3_aa	cdr3_nt
.	TRBJ2-1	TRBV7-6	.	13	CASRSGTLGEQFF	TGTGCCAGCAGATCCGGGACTCTTGGGGAGCAGTTCTTC
TRBD1	TRBJ1-5	TRBV10-3	.	14	CAISATGGNQPQHF	TGTGCCATCAGCGCCACAGGGGGCAATCAGCCCCAGCATTTT
TRBD2	TRBJ2-7	TRBV4-3	.	15	CASSQGAGDPYEQYF	TGCGCCAGCAGCCAAGGGGCGGGGGACCCCTACGAGCAGTACTTC
TRBD2	TRBJ2-7	TRBV5-1	.	13	CASGRGGPEEQYF	TGCGCCAGCGGGCGGGGGGGACCGGAGGAGCAGTACTTC
.	TRBJ2-2	TRBV6-6	.	12	CASSYQTGELFF	TGTGCCAGCAGTTACCAGACCGGGGAGCTGTTTTTT
.	TRBJ1-1	TRBV12-3/TRBV12-4	few	16	CASSKRAGAKNTEAFF	TGTGCCAGCAGCAAGAGGGCAGGGGCGAAGAACACTGAAGCTTTCTTT
.	TRBJ1-6	TRBV12-3/TRBV12-4	once	14	CASSLGAHNSPLHF	TGTGCCAGCAGTTTAGGGGCCCATAATTCACCCCTCCACTTT
TRBD2	TRBJ2-4	TRBV3-1	.	18	CASSLSGLAGGNKNIQYF	TGTGCCAGCAGCCTCTCGGGACTAGCGGGGGGGAACAAAAACATTCAGTACTTC
.	TRBJ2-3	TRBV6-5	few	15	CASSYSRSVQGTQYF	TGTGCCAGCAGTTACTCGAGGTCCGTACAGGGTACGCAGTATTTT
.	TRBJ2-3	TRBV5-1	.	15	CASSPTKGSTDTQYF	TGCGCCAGCAGCCCGACGAAGGGGAGCACAGATACGCAGTATTTT
TRBD1	TRBJ2-4	TRBV7-9	few	15	CASTRKQGGMGIQYF	TGTGCCAGCACCCGTAAACAGGGGGGAATGGGCATTCAGTACTTC
TRBD1	TRBJ2-7	TRBV12-3/TRBV12-4	.	12	CASSSEDRVRYF	TGTGCCAGCAGTTCAGAGGACAGGGTCCGGTACTTC
.	TRBJ2-3	TRBV10-1	few	15	CASSESGGRGDTQYF	TGCGCCAGCAGTGAGTCGGGGGGCCGGGGAGATACGCAGTATTTT
TRBD1	TRBJ2-1	TRBV7-9	few	17	CASSLDPGQGGDNEQFF	TGTGCCAGCAGCTTAGACCCGGGACAGGGAGGGGACAATGAGCAGTTCTTC
.	TRBJ1-5	TRBV20-1	.	14	CSALGYRSNQPQHF	TGCAGTGCGCTAGGGTACCGTAGCAATCAGCCCCAGCATTTT
.	TRBJ1-1	TRBV12-3/TRBV12-4	.	15	CASSPSIAGPTEAFF	TGTGCCAGCAGCCCTTCGATAGCAGGGCCTACTGAAGCTTTCTTT
TRBD2	TRBJ2-3	TRBV20-1	.	15	CSASASGGFTDTQYF	TGCAGTGCTAGTGCTAGCGGGGGGTTCACAGATACGCAGTATTTT
.	TRBJ1-5	TRBV28	.	13	CASIWAVGQPQHF	TGTGCCAGCATCTGGGCCGTGGGTCAGCCCCAGCATTTT
.	TRBJ1-2	TRBV2	few	11	CASSVLGGYTF	TGTGCCAGCAGTGTCCTGGGGGGCTACACCTTC
.	TRBJ2-7	TRBV20-1	few	11	CSASGTYEQYF	TGCAGTGCTAGTGGAACCTACGAGCAGTACTTC
TRBD1	TRBJ2-2	TRBV19	.	14	CASDPGQGFGELFF	TGTGCCAGTGATCCGGGACAGGGGTTTGGGGAGCTGTTTTTT
.	TRBJ2-1	TRBV7-2	.	15	CASSLDRPASNEQFF	TGTGCCAGCAGCTTAGATCGCCCGGCCTCCAATGAGCAGTTCTTC
.	TRBJ1-2	TRBV6-5	.	15	CASSYYGQINYGYTF	TGTGCCAGCAGTTACTACGGACAGATTAACTATGGCTACACCTTC
.	TRBJ1-6	TRBV10-3	few	16	CAISESRGFGNSPLHF	TGTGCCATCAGTGAGTCCCGGGGATTCGGTAATTCACCCCTCCACTTT
TRBD1	TRBJ2-4	TRBV18	few	14	CASSPPDRAGIQYF	TGTGCCAGCTCACCACCGGACAGGGCCGGCATTCAGTACTTC
.	TRBJ2-3	TRBV20-1	few	13	CSARSRFTDTQYF	TGCAGTGCTAGATCCCGGTTTACAGATACGCAGTATTTT
.	TRBJ2-1	TRBV5-1	few	15	CASGETGHRSNEQFF	TGCGCCAGCGGGGAGACGGGGCACCGTTCCAATGAGCAGTTCTTC
.	TRBJ1-2	TRBV4-1	few	14	CASSQDLTVSLYTF	TGCGCCAGCAGCCAAGATCTGACAGTCAGTCTCTACACCTTC
.	TRBJ2-1	TRBV19	few	13	CATAVGDYNEQFF	TGTGCCACCGCGGTAGGGGACTACAATGAGCAGTTCTTC
.	TRBJ1-1	TRBV12-3/TRBV12-4	.	13	CASSLRVSTEAFF	TGTGCCAGCAGTTTAAGGGTTAGCACTGAAGCTTTCTTT
.	TRBJ1-5	TRBV7-2	many	15	CASSLVGGGNQPQHF	TGTGCCAGCAGCTTAGTCGGCGGGGGCAATCAGCCCCAGCATTTT
TRBD1	TRBJ2-7	TRBV7-9	.	14	CASSLGQGSNEQYF	TGTGCCAGCAGCTTAGGACAGGGAAGTAACGAGCAGTACTTC
.	TRBJ1-2	TRBV5-6	.	15	CASSLGTAELYGYTF	TGTGCCAGCAGCTTGGGAACAGCCGAACTCTATGGCTACACCTTC
.	TRBJ2-1	TRBV5-1	.	12	CASFEAGNEQFF	TGCGCCAGCTTTGAGGCGGGCAATGAGCAGTTCTTC
TRBD2	TRBJ2-2	TRBV6-1	few	15	CASSPLAGEGGELFF	TGTGCCAGCAGTCCCCTTGCGGGGGAGGGCGGGGAGCTGTTTTTT
.	TRBJ2-3	TRBV7-2	many	13	CASSVIISDTQYF	TGTGCCAGCAGCGTAATAATCTCAGATACGCAGTATTTT
.	TRBJ1-2	TRBV29-1	many	15	CSVEPLARGWNGYTF	TGCAGCGTTGAACCTCTAGCTAGGGGATGGAATGGCTACACCTTC
.	TRBJ2-3	TRBV5-5	few	16	CASSSISDVIRDTQYF	TGTGCCAGCAGCTCAATTTCGGACGTAATACGGGATACGCAGTATTTT
.	TRBJ2-1	TRBV20-1	.	15	CSARGYGTAYNEQFF	TGCAGTGCTAGAGGGTACGGGACGGCCTACAATGAGCAGTTCTTC
TRBD2	TRBJ2-1	TRBV9	few	20	CASSARLLEAGGWGGNEQFF	TGTGCCAGCAGCGCCCGTCTCCTTGAAGCGGGGGGCTGGGGGGGAAATGAGCAGTTCTTC
TRBD1	TRBJ1-1	TRBV5-1	.	16	CASSAGGGGQNTEAFF	TGCGCCAGCAGCGCTGGGGGAGGGGGCCAAAACACTGAAGCTTTCTTT
TRBD2	TRBJ2-2	TRBV25-1	.	17	CASSTPSGTPGRGELFF	TGTGCCAGTTCAACGCCTAGCGGCACGCCGGGACGGGGGGAGCTGTTTTTT
.	TRBJ1-2	TRBV4-1	.	13	CASSPRANYGYTF	TGCGCCAGCAGCCCGAGAGCTAACTATGGCTACACCTTC
TRBD2	TRBJ2-7	TRBV6-2/TRBV6-3	.	13	CASSLTSPGEQYF	TGTGCCAGCAGTTTGACTAGCCCGGGGGAGCAGTACTTC